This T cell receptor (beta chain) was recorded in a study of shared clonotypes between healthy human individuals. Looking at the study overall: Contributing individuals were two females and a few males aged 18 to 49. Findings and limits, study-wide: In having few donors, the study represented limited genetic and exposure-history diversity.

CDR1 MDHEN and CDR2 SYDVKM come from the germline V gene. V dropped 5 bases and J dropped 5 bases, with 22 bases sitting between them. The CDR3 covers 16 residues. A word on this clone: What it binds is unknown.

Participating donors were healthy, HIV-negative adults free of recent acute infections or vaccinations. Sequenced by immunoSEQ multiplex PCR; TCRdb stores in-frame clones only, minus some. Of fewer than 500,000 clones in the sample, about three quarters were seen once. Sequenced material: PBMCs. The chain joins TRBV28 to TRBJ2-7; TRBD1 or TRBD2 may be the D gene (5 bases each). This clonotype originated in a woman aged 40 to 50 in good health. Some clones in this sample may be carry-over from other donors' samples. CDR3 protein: CASSRWGSPKGDEQYF. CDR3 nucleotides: TGTGCCAGCAGTCGTTGGGGGAGTCCTAAAGGGGACGAGCAGTACTTC.